These T cell receptor beta chains were read from a single sample in a study of Ad26.COV2.S vaccination and SARS-CoV-2 variants. Sequencing was performed with immunoSEQ multiplex PCR; in TCRdb, only in-frame clones are kept and a portion is missing. The top ten hold 2.5% to 3.5% of the sample, which has hundreds of thousands of clones, more than 70% seen once. The material sequenced was peripheral blood, taken in a trial of Ad26.COV2.S vaccine versus placebo. These receptor sequences come from a person between 18 and 65 years old who received the Ad26.COV2.S COVID-19 vaccine or a placebo. Both conserved end residues are part of each CDR3. The D gene is left open where the match is weak. Size values are once, few and many counts, or a class for expanded clones, and some rows have none.

d_call,j_call,clone_size,v_call,cdr3_nt,cdr3_aa
TRBD1,TRBJ2-3,.,TRBV5-4,TGTGCCAGCAGTCCTCCAGGGGGCTCGAGGGATACGCAGTATTTT,CASSPPGGSRDTQYF
TRBD2,TRBJ2-2,.,TRBV2,TGTGCCAGCAGTGAATGGGGGGGGAACACCGGGGAGCTGTTTTTT,CASSEWGGNTGELFF
.,TRBJ2-2,few,TRBV3-1/TRBV3-2,TGTGCCAGCAGCCAAGACGGCGGGGAGCTGTTTTTT,CASSQDGGELFF
.,TRBJ1-2,.,TRBV2,TGTGCCAGCAGTGCCGACAGCGAGGCCTATGGCTACACCTTC,CASSADSEAYGYTF
TRBD2,TRBJ2-1,.,TRBV2,TGTGCCAGCACCGTAGCGGGGATCTCCTACAATGAGCAGTTCTTC,CASTVAGISYNEQFF
.,TRBJ1-5,.,TRBV2,TGTGCCAGCAAAACCAATGGGGGGAATCAGCCCCAGCATTTT,CASKTNGGNQPQHF
.,TRBJ2-7,.,TRBV7-9,TGTGCCAGCAGTCCAGTCCCCAACGAGCAGTACTTC,CASSPVPNEQYF
.,TRBJ1-3,.,TRBV9,TGTGCCAGCAGCCTAGGGGGGTCCTCGGACACCATATATTTT,CASSLGGSSDTIYF
TRBD2,TRBJ2-1,once,TRBV7-2,TGTGCCAGCAGCTTAGGGACTAGCGGGTGGGGTGAGCAGTTCTTC,CASSLGTSGWGEQFF
TRBD1,TRBJ1-5,.,TRBV5-5,TGTGCCAGCAGCTTACGGGGACAGCTAAATCAGCCCCAGCATTTT,CASSLRGQLNQPQHF
.,TRBJ1-6,.,TRBV3-1/TRBV3-2,TGTGCCAGCAGCCAAGATCGGGGACTTGGACCCCTCCACTTT,CASSQDRGLGPLHF
.,TRBJ2-4,once,TRBV5-1,TGCGCCAGCAGCGGCGGGGACTCCTGGGACCTTGACATTCAGTACTTC,CASSGGDSWDLDIQYF
.,TRBJ2-5,.,TRBV5-1,TGCGCCAGCAGCTTGTCACAGGAAGAGACCCAGTACTTC,CASSLSQEETQYF
TRBD1,TRBJ2-7,.,TRBV7-9,TGTGCCAGCAGCCCGGGACAGGGATTCTCCTACGAGCAGTACTTC,CASSPGQGFSYEQYF
TRBD1,TRBJ1-1,.,TRBV5-1,TGCGCCAGCAGCCTTGGACAGGGGATGTTTAACACTGAAGCTTTCTTT,CASSLGQGMFNTEAFF
.,TRBJ1-1,.,TRBV6-5,TGTGCCAGCAGTTCCGGGGCCCACACTGAAGCTTTCTTT,CASSSGAHTEAFF
.,TRBJ1-2,.,TRBV19,TGTGCCACACATACCCTAGACCGGTTGAACTATGGCTACACCTTC,CATHTLDRLNYGYTF
.,TRBJ1-2,once,TRBV4-1,TGCGCCAGCAGCCAGCTAGGGGATGGCTACACCTTC,CASSQLGDGYTF
.,TRBJ1-2,.,TRBV12-5,TGTGCTAGTGGTTCAGTGGGGGGCGGCTACACCTTC,CASGSVGGGYTF
.,TRBJ1-6,.,TRBV3-1/TRBV3-2,TGTGCCAGCAGCCAAGATCCCCCGTGGGACGGGGATTCACCCCTCCACTTT,CASSQDPPWDGDSPLHF
.,TRBJ2-1,.,TRBV7-8,TGTGCCAGCAGCCCAACAGGGAAGAATGAGCAGTTCTTC,CASSPTGKNEQFF
.,TRBJ1-1,.,TRBV25-1,TGTGCCAGCAGTGGGATTGGGCGGACTGAAGCTTTCTTT,CASSGIGRTEAFF
.,TRBJ1-4,.,TRBV7-7,TGTGCTAGCAGCCCCGGTCGTGGGTGGGATGAAAAACTGTTTTTT,CASSPGRGWDEKLFF
TRBD2,TRBJ2-1,.,TRBV13,TGTGCCAGCAGCTTGGGCCGAACCTTAGCGGGGGGGAGCTCCTACAATGAGCAGTTCTTC,CASSLGRTLAGGSSYNEQFF
TRBD2,TRBJ2-1,few,TRBV7-9,TGTGCCAGCAGCTTGACTAGCAAGGTTGAGCAGTTCTTC,CASSLTSKVEQFF
TRBD1,TRBJ1-1,.,TRBV18,TGTGCCAGCTCACGGGACAGAGATGAAGCTTTCTTT,CASSRDRDEAFF
.,TRBJ2-2,.,TRBV5-1,TGCGCCAGCAGCTTGCCGGAGGGGGGAGCCGGGGAGCTGTTTTTT,CASSLPEGGAGELFF
TRBD1,TRBJ1-6,once,TRBV3-1/TRBV3-2,TGTGCCAGCAGCCGGGACAGTCCACACTATAATTCACCCCTCCACTTT,CASSRDSPHYNSPLHF
.,TRBJ2-1,.,TRBV18,TGTGCCAGCTCACCAGACAACTACAATGAGCAGTTCTTC,CASSPDNYNEQFF
.,TRBJ2-7,.,TRBV11-2,TGTGCCAGCAGCTTGATACAGGCGAGCTCCTACGAGCAGTACTTC,CASSLIQASSYEQYF
.,TRBJ1-1,.,TRBV5-1,TGCGCCAGCAGCTTGGGTGCCGGGGGGCGGTTGAACACTGAAGCTTTCTTT,CASSLGAGGRLNTEAFF
.,TRBJ1-2,.,TRBV6-5,TGTGCCAGCACCCTTCGTCTTCCGGGTGGCTACACCTTC,CASTLRLPGGYTF
.,TRBJ1-5,.,TRBV5-5,TGTGCCAGCAGCTCGTTCATTAGCAATCAGCCCCAGCATTTT,CASSSFISNQPQHF
.,TRBJ1-6,.,TRBV7-6,TGTGCCAGCAGCTCCTTAAGACCGAGCTATAATTCACCCCTCCACTTT,CASSSLRPSYNSPLHF
.,TRBJ1-1,once,TRBV6-2/TRBV6-3,TGTGCCAGCAGTTCCAATTCGCGGGGACTCACTGAAGCTTTCTTT,CASSSNSRGLTEAFF
TRBD1,TRBJ2-7,few,TRBV18,TGTGCCAGCTCATTGGGGGGACAGGCAATCTACGAGCAGTACTTC,CASSLGGQAIYEQYF
.,TRBJ2-7,once,TRBV18,TGTGCCAGCTCACCAGACAGTATGAGGGAGCAGTACTTC,CASSPDSMREQYF
.,TRBJ2-6,.,TRBV7-9,TGTGCCAGCAGCCTTGGGGGCAAGGCCAACGTCCTGACTTTC,CASSLGGKANVLTF
.,TRBJ1-2,.,TRBV18,TGTGCCAGCTCACCACTCTCGGCGGGGGCTGGTTTTGATGGCTACACCTTC,CASSPLSAGAGFDGYTF
.,TRBJ1-5,once,TRBV5-1,TGCGCCAGCAGCTTGGGGGGGTTGGATCAGCCCCAGCATTTT,CASSLGGLDQPQHF
.,TRBJ2-1,.,TRBV11-1,TGTGCCAGCAGCTTGATTAGCGGAGCCCTTTACAATGAGCAGTTCTTC,CASSLISGALYNEQFF
.,TRBJ2-1,.,TRBV5-1,TGCGCCAGCAGCCCGGACAACTACAATGAGCAGTTCTTC,CASSPDNYNEQFF
.,TRBJ2-1,.,TRBV14,TGTGCCAGCAGCCAAGTGGGGGCATGGGACAATGAGCAGTTCTTC,CASSQVGAWDNEQFF
TRBD1,TRBJ1-5,.,TRBV28,TGTGCCAGCAGTCAATTACAGGGGAATCAGCCCCAGCATTTT,CASSQLQGNQPQHF
.,TRBJ2-5,few,TRBV30,TGTGCCTGGAGTGTACAGGGTGGAGAGACCCAGTACTTC,CAWSVQGGETQYF
.,TRBJ1-2,.,TRBV9,TGTGCCAGCAGCTCCTTCGGACTGGGCTATGGCTACACCTTC,CASSSFGLGYGYTF
TRBD1,TRBJ2-6,once,TRBV10-3,TGTGCCATCAGGGACAGGGCTGGGGCCAACGTCCTGACTTTC,CAIRDRAGANVLTF
.,TRBJ2-7,.,TRBV2,TGTGCCAGCAGTGAACGGGGGCAGGGTACTGCCGAGCAGTACTTC,CASSERGQGTAEQYF
.,TRBJ1-5,.,TRBV7-8,TGTGCCAGCAGCTTCTCGAATCAGCCCCAGCATTTT,CASSFSNQPQHF
TRBD2,TRBJ2-1,.,TRBV12-3/TRBV12-4,TGTGCCAGCAGACGGACTAGCGGGCCCCAGTTCTTC,CASRRTSGPQFF
.,TRBJ1-1,.,TRBV5-1,TGCGCCAGCAGCCCAGATCCGGGACCCCTGAACACTGAAGCTTTCTTT,CASSPDPGPLNTEAFF
.,TRBJ2-1,.,TRBV20-1,TGCAGTGCGCAATACAATGAGCAGTTCTTC,CSAQYNEQFF
.,TRBJ1-3,.,TRBV18,TGTGCCAGCTCACCAGGCAAGACCTCTGGAAACACCATATATTTT,CASSPGKTSGNTIYF
TRBD1,TRBJ1-1,once,TRBV3-1/TRBV3-2,TGTGCCAGCAGCCAAGGGATCGACAGGGGGCGATCTGAAGCTTTCTTT,CASSQGIDRGRSEAFF
TRBD2,TRBJ2-1,once,TRBV18,TGTGCCAGCTCACCTGGGACTAGCGGTCTTTACAATGAGCAGTTCTTC,CASSPGTSGLYNEQFF
TRBD1,TRBJ1-4,.,TRBV5-5,TGTGCCAGCAGCTTCTTGAACGACAGGGTAACTAATGAAAAACTGTTTTTT,CASSFLNDRVTNEKLFF
TRBD1,TRBJ1-2,.,TRBV10-3,TGTGCCATCAGAGAACCCGGGACAGGTATCACCATTGGCTACACCTTC,CAIREPGTGITIGYTF
.,TRBJ2-7,.,TRBV6-5,TGTGCCAGCAGTTACTCTAAGTCCCACGAGCAGTACTTC,CASSYSKSHEQYF